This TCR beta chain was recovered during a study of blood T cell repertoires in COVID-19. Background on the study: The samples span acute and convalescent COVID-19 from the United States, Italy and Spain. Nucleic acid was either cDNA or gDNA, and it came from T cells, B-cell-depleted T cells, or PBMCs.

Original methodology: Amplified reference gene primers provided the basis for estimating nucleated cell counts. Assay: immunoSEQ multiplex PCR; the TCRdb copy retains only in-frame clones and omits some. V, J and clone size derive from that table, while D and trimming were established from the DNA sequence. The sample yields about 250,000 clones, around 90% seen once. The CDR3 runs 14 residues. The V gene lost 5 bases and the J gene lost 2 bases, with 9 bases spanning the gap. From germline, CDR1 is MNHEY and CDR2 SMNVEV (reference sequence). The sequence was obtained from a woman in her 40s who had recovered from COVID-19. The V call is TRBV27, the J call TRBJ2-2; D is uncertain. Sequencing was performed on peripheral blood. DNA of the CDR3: TGTGCCAGCAGTCTTGCGGTCAACACCGGGGAGCTGTTTTTT. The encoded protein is CASSLAVNTGELFF.